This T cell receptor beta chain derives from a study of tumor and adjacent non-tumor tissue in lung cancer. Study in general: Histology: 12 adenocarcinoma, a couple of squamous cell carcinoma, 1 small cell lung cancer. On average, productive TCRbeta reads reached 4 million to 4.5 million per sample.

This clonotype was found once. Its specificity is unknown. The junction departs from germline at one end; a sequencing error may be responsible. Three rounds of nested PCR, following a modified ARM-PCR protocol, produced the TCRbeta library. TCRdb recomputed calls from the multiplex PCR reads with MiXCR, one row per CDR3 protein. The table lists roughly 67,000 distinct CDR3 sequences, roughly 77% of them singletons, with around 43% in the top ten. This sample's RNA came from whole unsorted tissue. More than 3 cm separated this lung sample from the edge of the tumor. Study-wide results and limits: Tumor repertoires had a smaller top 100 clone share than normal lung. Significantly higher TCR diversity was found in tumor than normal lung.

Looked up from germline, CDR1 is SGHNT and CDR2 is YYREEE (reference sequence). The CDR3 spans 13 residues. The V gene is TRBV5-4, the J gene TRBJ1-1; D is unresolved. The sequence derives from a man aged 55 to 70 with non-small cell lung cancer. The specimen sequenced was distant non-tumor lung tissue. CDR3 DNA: TGTGCCAACAGCTTCGAGACGAACACTGAAACTTTCTTT. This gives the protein CANSFETNTETFF. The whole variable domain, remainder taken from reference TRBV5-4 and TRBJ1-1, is ETGVTQSPTHLIKTRGQQVTLRCSSQSGHNTVSWYQQALGQGPQFIFQYYREEENGRGNFPPRFSGLQFPNYSSELNVNALELDDSALYLCANSFETNTETFFGQGTRLTVV.